The 23 T cell receptor beta chains below all came from one sample that was sequenced in a study of shared clonotypes between healthy human individuals. TCRdb's table, derived via immunoSEQ multiplex PCR, lists solely in-frame clones and lacks some. The data contain 550,000 to 600,000 clones, around 76% of them seen just once; the ten biggest clones take up around 12%. Sequencing was carried out using PBMCs. The receptor set was obtained from a woman between 40 and 50 years old in good health. Some clones in this sample may be carry-over from other donors' samples.

The J gene is TRBJ2-3, the V gene TRBV11-2; possibly TRBD2 for D (6 bases). V lost 5 bases, J lost 2 bases, and 14 bases lay in between. The V gene's germline CDR1 is SGHAT and CDR2 FQNNGV. The CDR3 contains 15 residues. The CDR3 spells CASSLSGTYTDTQYF. Here the CDR3 DNA reads TGTGCCAGCAGCCTCTCCGGGACTTACACAGATACGCAGTATTTT.

The rearrangement links TRBV19 to TRBJ2-3, with TRBD1 as a possible D gene (5 bases). Germline V gene data show CDR1 as LNHDA and CDR2 as SQIVND (reference sequence). Trimming cost V 10 bases and J 0 bases, with 11 bases left between them. The CDR3 has 13 amino acids. The CDR3 region is CATRGTSTDTQYF. The CDR3 DNA is TGTGCCACAAGGGGAACTAGCACAGATACGCAGTATTTT.

V usage is TRBV14 and J usage is TRBJ2-2, with a tentative D call TRBD2 (6 bases). Trimming removed 1 base at V and 0 bases at J, with 9 bases between. Germline V gene data show CDR1 as SGHDN and CDR2 as FVKESK. CDR3 length equals 16 residues. CDR3 region: CASSQAWDSNTGELFF. The CDR3 nucleotides are TGTGCCAGCAGCCAAGCCTGGGACTCGAACACCGGGGAGCTGTTTTTT.

This clone was recorded a few times. The rearrangement links TRBV2 to TRBJ2-2, with D tentatively TRBD1 or TRBD2 (6 bases each). The germline CDR1 and CDR2 sequences are SNHLY and FYNNEI. Trimming stripped 7 bases from V and 8 bases from J, with 14 bases between. This CDR3 has 13 amino acids. DNA of the CDR3: TGTGCCAGCAATTTCGGGGGCGTGGGGGAGCTGTTTTTT. Its translation is CASNFGGVGELFF.

This clone was seen just once. V gene TRBV27 combines with J gene TRBJ2-5; 7 bases match TRBD2. The V gene's germline CDR1 is MNHEY and CDR2 SMNVEV (reference sequence). The V and J ends lost 5 bases and 4 bases, in that order; junction bases with no gene match: 13. The CDR3 contains 16 residues. CDR3 in amino acids: CASSPPLRGGGETQYF. The CDR3 DNA is TGTGCCAGCAGTCCCCCCTTGCGGGGCGGGGGAGAGACCCAGTACTTC.

This clone was picked up many times. This chain connects TRBV7-8 to TRBJ1-6; D ambiguous. CDR1 and CDR2 from the germline V gene are SGHVS and FQNEAQ. Between the trimmed V and J ends, which lost 5 bases and 14 bases, there was a span of 10 bases. The CDR3 length is 11 residues. CDR3 in DNA: TGTGCCAGCAGCCTCACAAGGGCCCTCCACTTT. As protein: CASSLTRALHF.

This clone has just one count. Distinct nucleotide sequences in the sample also encode this CDR3. This chain connects TRBV28 to TRBJ1-1; TRBD1 agrees at 8 bases. This CDR3 has 12 amino acids. The germline V gene has CDR1 MDHEN and CDR2 SYDVKM. V lost 6 bases, J lost 4 bases, and 1 base stayed unmatched. The CDR3 bases are TGTGCCAGCAGCACAGGGGGCACTGAAGCTTTCTTT. Translating gives CASSTGGTEAFF.

The rearrangement joins TRBV9 to TRBJ2-2; tentative D call: TRBD2 (6 bases). Trimming shortened V by 0 bases and J by 3 bases, and 15 bases separated the two germline ends. The CDR3 length is 17 residues. The V gene's germline CDR1 is SGDLS and CDR2 YYNGEE. The CDR3 here is CASSVGAGSGDTGELFF. In DNA, the CDR3 is TGTGCCAGCAGCGTAGGTGCGGGGTCGGGCGACACCGGGGAGCTGTTTTTT.

This clone was seen a handful of times. V usage is TRBV27 and J usage is TRBJ1-2; D unresolved. The germline V gene has CDR1 MNHEY and CDR2 SMNVEV (reference sequence). There are 13 residues in the CDR3. V was shortened by 2 bases and J by 5 bases, with 9 bases between the two germline ends. CDR3: CASSLGPGYGYTF. The DNA of the CDR3 is TGTGCCAGCAGTTTAGGTCCGGGGTATGGCTACACCTTC.

This clone occurred many times. Different DNA sequences within this sample yield the same CDR3. The chain links TRBV29-1 to TRBJ2-5; TRBD1 is a possible D gene (5 bases). CDR1 SQVTM and CDR2 ANQGSEA come from the germline V gene. V lost 7 bases to trimming and J lost 4 bases, with 19 bases between them. The CDR3 length is 14 residues. The CDR3 coding sequence is TGCAGCGCCGGCGGCAGGGCTTCGGGAGAGACCCAGTACTTC. It translates to CSAGGRASGETQYF.

The V gene is TRBV6-5, the J gene TRBJ1-1; D uncertain. Germline loops: CDR1 MNHEY, CDR2 SVGAGI. Between the trimmed V and J ends, which lost 0 bases and 5 bases, there was a span of 10 bases. This CDR3 region has 14 residues. CDR3 nucleotide sequence: TGTGCCAGCAGTTACTCGCGATGGGCGACTGAAGCTTTCTTT. Its protein is CASSYSRWATEAFF.

This chain links TRBV28 with TRBJ2-5; D may be TRBD2 (6 bases). V gave up 5 bases and J gave up 9 bases, with 16 bases separating them. The CDR3 contains 13 residues. Germline CDR1 MDHEN, CDR2 SYDVKM. CDR3 sequence (DNA): TGTGCCAGCAGTAGGAGGGTCTCAAGGGCCCAGTACTTC. This gives the protein CASSRRVSRAQYF. Complete variable domain (other parts from reference TRBV28 and TRBJ2-5): DVKVTQSSRYLVKRTGEKVFLECVQDMDHENMFWYRQDPGLGLRLIYFSYDVKMKEKGDIPEGYSVSREKKERFSLILESASTNQTSMYLCASSRRVSRAQYFGPGTRLLVL.

CDR3 loop: CASGRQGLYEQYF. The CDR3 region has the DNA TGTGCCAGCGGCCGACAGGGCCTCTACGAGCAGTACTTC. The chain combines TRBV27 with TRBJ2-7; the match to TRBD1 covers 7 bases. CDR1 and CDR2 from the germline V gene are MNHEY and SMNVEV (reference sequence). V lost 8 bases, J lost 3 bases, and 7 bases stayed unmatched. This CDR3 spans 13 amino acids.

V usage is TRBV7-2 and J usage is TRBJ2-2, with D perhaps TRBD1 or TRBD2 (5 bases each). Trimming stripped 5 bases from V and 2 bases from J, with 12 bases between. The CDR3 has 15 amino acids. The germline CDR1 and CDR2 sequences are SGHTA and FQGNSA. The CDR3 DNA reads TGTGCCAGCAGCCAAACCGGGACCAACACCGGGGAGCTGTTTTTT. Its translation is CASSQTGTNTGELFF.

About this clone: Likely a read error: the CDR3 ends without its conserved phenylalanine or tryptophan. The rearrangement links TRBV6-5 to TRBJ2-4; D is possibly TRBD1 (6 bases). From germline, CDR1 is MNHEY and CDR2 SVGAGI. V lost 5 bases and J 4 bases, leaving 15 bases between the germline ends. There are 15 residues in the CDR3. This CDR3 reads CASSTGQPGKNIQYL. CDR3 DNA: TGTGCCAGCAGTACGGGACAACCGGGGAAAAACATTCAGTACCTC.

This clone turned up a few times. A much larger clonotype is one base distant, so this may be a read error. This chain connects TRBV30 to TRBJ2-2, with 9 bases aligning to TRBD2. The CDR3 is 15 amino acids. Looked up from germline, CDR1 is GTSNPN and CDR2 is SVGIG (reference sequence). V was clipped by 3 bases and J by 3 bases; unmatched bases: 5. Here the CDR3 reads CAWSYCGRDTGELFF. CDR3 coding DNA: TGTGCCTGGAGCTATTGCGGGAGGGACACCGGGGAGCTGTTTTTT. Full variable domain (missing parts from reference TRBV30 and TRBJ2-2): SQTIHQWPATLVQPVGSPLSLECTVEGTSNPNLYWYRQAAGRGLQLLFYSVGIGQISSEVPQNLSASRPQDRQFILSSKKLLLSDSGFYLCAWSYCGRDTGELFFGEGSRLTVL.

This chain joins TRBV5-1 and TRBJ2-3; 7 bases match TRBD2. The V and J ends lost 4 bases and 1 base, in that order; junction bases with no gene match: 9. The CDR3 extends over 16 amino acids. Germline CDR1 SGHRS, CDR2 YFSETQ. The CDR3 loop is CASSPGRVIGTDTQYF. CDR3 sequence (DNA): TGCGCCAGCAGCCCGGGGAGGGTCATAGGCACAGATACGCAGTATTTT.

A note on this clone: A read error is possible here, since a much larger clone lies one base away. Distinct nucleotide sequences in the sample also encode this CDR3. V and J are TRBV28 and TRBJ2-5, with D hard to call. This CDR3 comprises 10 residues. Looked up from germline, CDR1 is MDHEN and CDR2 is SYDVKM. V lost 8 bases and J lost 1, with 2 bases in between. CDR3 amino acids: CASGQETQYF. The CDR3 DNA reads TGTGCCAGCGGCCAAGAGACCCAGTACTTC.

The V call is TRBV10-3, the J call TRBJ2-1; 12 nucleotides line up with TRBD2. Trimming cost V 7 bases and J 6 bases; bases outside gene matches: 16. The CDR3 runs 18 residues. Germline CDR1 reads ENHRY; CDR2 reads SYGVKD. CDR3 bases: TGTGCCATCAAACCGGCTAGCGGGAGGGCCGGCTGGGTCAATGAGCAGTTCTTC. It is translated as CAIKPASGRAGWVNEQFF.

This clone was counted a few times. The CDR3 DNA reads as TGTGCCAGCAGTTCCATGGTAGGAAGCTCCTACGAGCAGTACTTC. It codes for CASSSMVGSSYEQYF. The chain combines TRBV7-2 with TRBJ2-7; D is unclear. Trimming cost V 6 bases and J 0 bases, with 15 bases left between them. The CDR3 contains 15 residues. Looked up from germline, CDR1 is SGHTA and CDR2 is FQGNSA.

This clone was seen only once. This chain links TRBV7-2 with TRBJ2-5, with 8 bases aligning to TRBD2. CDR1 is SGHTA and CDR2 is FQGNSA in the germline V gene. J gave up 7 bases and V 0 bases, and 10 bases lay outside the gene matches. The CDR3 has 16 residues. CDR3: CASSLAPTSATRTQYF. The CDR3 bases are TGTGCCAGCAGCTTAGCTCCGACTAGCGCAACAAGGACCCAGTACTTC. Full variable domain (rest looked up from reference TRBV7-2 and TRBJ2-5): GAGVSQSPSNKVTEKGKDVELRCDPISGHTALYWYRQSLGQGLEFLIYFQGNSAPDKSGLPSDRFSAERTGGSVSTLTIQRTQQEDSAVYLCASSLAPTSATRTQYFGPGTRLLVL.

The table lists this clone with many counts. The same CDR3 can be traced to other DNA sequences in this sample. The genes are TRBV18 and TRBJ1-1; 9 bases are shared with TRBD1. Unmatched junction bases numbered 0, after V lost 3 bases and J lost 4 bases. Germline CDR1 is KGHSH and CDR2 is LQKENI. The CDR3 covers 13 residues. The CDR3 DNA sequence: TGTGCCAGCTCACCGGGACAGGGCACTGAAGCTTTCTTT. It translates to CASSPGQGTEAFF.

Here the CDR3 DNA reads TGTGCCAGCAGCCTTTTTGGGGGCGAAGCTTTCTTT. It is translated as CASSLFGGEAFF. The chain joins TRBV7-2 to TRBJ1-1, with TRBD1 as a possible D gene (6 bases). CDR3 length equals 12 residues. V was pared by 5 bases and J by 8 bases, with 12 bases between. Looked up from germline, CDR1 is SGHTA and CDR2 is FQGNSA.